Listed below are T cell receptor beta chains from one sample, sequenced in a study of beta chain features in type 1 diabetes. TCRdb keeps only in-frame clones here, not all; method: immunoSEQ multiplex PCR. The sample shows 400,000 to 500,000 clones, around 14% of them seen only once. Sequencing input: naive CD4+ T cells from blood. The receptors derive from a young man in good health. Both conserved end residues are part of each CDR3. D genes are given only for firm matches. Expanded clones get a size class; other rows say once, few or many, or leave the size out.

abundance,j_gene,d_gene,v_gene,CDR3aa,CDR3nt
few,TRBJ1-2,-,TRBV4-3,CASSPSFNYGYTF,TGCGCCAGCAGCCCGAGTTTTAACTATGGCTACACCTTC
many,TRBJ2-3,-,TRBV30,CAWSVRITDTQYF,TGTGCCTGGAGTGTCAGAATCACAGATACGCAGTATTTT
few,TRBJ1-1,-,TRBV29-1,CSVEQNTEAFF,TGCAGCGTTGAACAGAACACTGAAGCTTTCTTT
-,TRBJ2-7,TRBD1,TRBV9,CASSVRGTGVVQYF,TGTGCCAGCAGCGTACGCGGGACAGGGGTGGTGCAGTACTTC
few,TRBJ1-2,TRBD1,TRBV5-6,CASSLAGGQANYGYTF,TGTGCCAGCAGCTTGGCCGGTGGACAGGCAAACTATGGCTACACCTTC
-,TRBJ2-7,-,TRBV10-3,CAIKDGASDEQYF,TGTGCCATCAAGGACGGAGCCTCCGACGAGCAGTACTTC
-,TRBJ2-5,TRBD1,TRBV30,CAWAGQGWRETQYF,TGTGCCTGGGCGGGACAGGGGTGGCGAGAGACCCAGTACTTC
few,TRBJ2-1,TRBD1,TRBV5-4,CASSTGTGGSNEQFF,TGTGCCAGCAGCACCGGGACAGGGGGGTCGAATGAGCAGTTCTTC
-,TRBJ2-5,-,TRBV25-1,CASNRGGTGETQYF,TGTGCCAGCAACAGGGGGGGGACCGGAGAGACCCAGTACTTC
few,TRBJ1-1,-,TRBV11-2,CASSLAAGVFTEAFF,TGTGCCAGCAGCTTAGCGGCAGGGGTATTCACTGAAGCTTTCTTT
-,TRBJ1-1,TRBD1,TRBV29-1,CSVRGQALGAEAFF,TGCAGCGTTCGGGGACAGGCCCTCGGGGCTGAAGCTTTCTTT
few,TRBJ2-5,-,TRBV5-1,CASSPSGTSKTQYF,TGCGCCAGCAGCCCTTCCGGGACATCTAAGACCCAGTACTTC
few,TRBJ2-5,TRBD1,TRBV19,CATRTGKETQYF,TGTGCCACCCGGACAGGGAAGGAGACCCAGTACTTC
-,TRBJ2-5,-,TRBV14,CASSQGRGEETQYF,TGTGCCAGCAGCCAAGGACGGGGAGAAGAGACCCAGTACTTC
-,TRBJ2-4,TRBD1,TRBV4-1,CASSQRGQGDGWSKNIQYF,TGCGCCAGCAGCCAAAGGGGACAGGGCGACGGTTGGTCGAAAAACATTCAGTACTTC
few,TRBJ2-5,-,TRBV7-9,CASSVDPIGRLQETQYF,TGTGCCAGCAGCGTAGATCCTATCGGCAGGCTCCAAGAGACCCAGTACTTC
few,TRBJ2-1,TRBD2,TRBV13,CASSLPVAGGILGEQFF,TGTGCCAGCAGCCTTCCCGTGGCGGGAGGGATTCTGGGTGAGCAGTTCTTC
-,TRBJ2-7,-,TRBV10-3,CAIRGDKTYEQYF,TGTGCCATCAGGGGGGACAAGACCTACGAGCAGTACTTC
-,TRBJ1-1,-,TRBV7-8,CASSLVGNTEAFF,TGTGCCAGCAGCTTAGTGGGGAACACTGAAGCTTTCTTT
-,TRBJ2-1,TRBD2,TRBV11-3,CASRGKLAGVGEQFF,TGTGCCAGCAGGGGGAAACTAGCGGGAGTTGGAGAGCAGTTCTTC
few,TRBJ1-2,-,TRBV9,CASSVSGAGYTF,TGTGCCAGCAGCGTGAGTGGGGCCGGCTACACCTTC
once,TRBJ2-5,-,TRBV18,CASSPGSSETQYF,TGTGCCAGCTCACCAGGGTCCTCAGAGACCCAGTACTTC
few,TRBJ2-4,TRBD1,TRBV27,CASSLGQAKNIQYF,TGTGCCAGCAGTCTGGGACAGGCTAAAAACATTCAGTACTTC
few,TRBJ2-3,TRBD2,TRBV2,CASSYDVGTSF,TGTGCCAGCAGTTACGATGTGGGGACTAGCTTT
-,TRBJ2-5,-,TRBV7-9,CASSVGPSGETQYF,TGTGCCAGCAGCGTGGGACCAAGCGGGGAGACCCAGTACTTC
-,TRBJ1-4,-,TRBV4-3,CASSQDTGRRTNEKLFF,TGCGCCAGCAGCCAAGACACAGGGAGGAGAACTAATGAAAAACTGTTTTTT
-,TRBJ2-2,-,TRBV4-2,CASSQDRIGGELFF,TGTGCCAGCAGCCAAGATCGGATCGGCGGGGAGCTGTTTTTT
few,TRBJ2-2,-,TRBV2,CASSEAIRRGTGELFF,TGTGCCAGCAGTGAAGCTATAAGAAGAGGGACCGGGGAGCTGTTTTTT
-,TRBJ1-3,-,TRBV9,CASSEGVPGNTIYF,TGTGCCAGCAGCGAGGGAGTGCCTGGAAACACCATATATTTT
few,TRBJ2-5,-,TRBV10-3,CAISRRGQETQYF,TGTGCCATCAGTAGGAGAGGCCAAGAGACCCAGTACTTC
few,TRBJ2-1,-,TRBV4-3,CASSQDLALYNEQFF,TGCGCCAGCAGCCAAGATCTAGCGCTTTACAATGAGCAGTTCTTC
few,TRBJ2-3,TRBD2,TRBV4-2,CASSQELAGGTDTQYF,TGTGCCAGCAGCCAAGAACTGGCGGGGGGCACAGATACGCAGTATTTT
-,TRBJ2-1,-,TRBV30,CAWTPLGSTYNEQFF,TGTGCCTGGACCCCTCTCGGGAGTACGTACAATGAGCAGTTCTTC
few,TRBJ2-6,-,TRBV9,CASSRGQGRNSGANVLTF,TGTGCCAGCAGCCGTGGACAAGGACGGAACTCTGGGGCCAACGTCCTGACTTTC
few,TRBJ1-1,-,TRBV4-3,CASSQEWQRNTEAFF,TGCGCCAGCAGCCAAGAATGGCAGCGGAACACTGAAGCTTTCTTT
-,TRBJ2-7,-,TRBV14,CASSQDSREMYF,TGTGCCAGCAGCCAAGATTCAAGGGAGATGTACTTC
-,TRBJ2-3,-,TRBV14,CASSQDRGPDTQYF,TGTGCCAGCAGCCAAGATCGAGGCCCAGATACGCAGTATTTT
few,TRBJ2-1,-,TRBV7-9,CASSLRGPRHNEQFF,TGTGCCAGCAGCTTACGGGGTCCCAGACACAATGAGCAGTTCTTC
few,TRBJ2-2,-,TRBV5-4,CASSLVFTGELFF,TGTGCCAGCAGCTTGGTTTTCACCGGGGAGCTGTTTTTT
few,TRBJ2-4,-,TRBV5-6,CASSLGLVAKNIQYF,TGTGCCAGCAGCTTAGGTCTAGTGGCCAAAAACATTCAGTACTTC
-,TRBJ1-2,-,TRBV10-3,CAISDSAATNYGYTF,TGTGCCATCAGTGATAGTGCAGCAACTAACTATGGCTACACCTTC
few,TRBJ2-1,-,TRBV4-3,CASSQDATGYNEQFF,TGCGCCAGCAGCCAAGACGCGACGGGATACAATGAGCAGTTCTTC
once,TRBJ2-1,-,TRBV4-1,CASSDPVGSLYNEQFF,TGCGCCAGCAGCGATCCCGTAGGTAGTCTCTACAATGAGCAGTTCTTC
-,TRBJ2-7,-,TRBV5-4,CASSFRGTYEQYF,TGTGCCAGCAGCTTTCGGGGGACCTACGAGCAGTACTTC
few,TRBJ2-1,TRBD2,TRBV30,CAWTRGRADHNEQFF,TGTGCCTGGACGCGAGGGAGGGCCGATCACAATGAGCAGTTCTTC
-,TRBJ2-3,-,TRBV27,CASSPTSGDTSSTDTQYF,TGTGCCAGCAGTCCAACCAGTGGAGACACCTCTAGCACAGATACGCAGTATTTT
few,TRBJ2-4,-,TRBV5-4,CASSFSRDLSKNIQYF,TGTGCCAGCAGCTTTTCAAGGGACCTTTCCAAAAACATTCAGTACTTC